The 27 T cell receptor beta chains in this list originate from one sample, sequenced in a study of blood T cell repertoires in COVID-19. The protocol was immunoSEQ multiplex PCR, while the TCRdb copy is restricted to in-frame clones and leaves out a portion. The repertoire holds almost 25,000 clones, with approximately 78% as singletons. The sequencing sample was made of peripheral blood. The receptors stem from a human donor in a cohort sampled during active COVID-19.

The chain carries TRBV24-1 and TRBJ2-1; TRBD2 matches 8 bases. CDR1 and CDR2 from the germline V gene are KGHDR and SFDVKD. There are 14 residues in the CDR3. V lost 9 bases and J lost 8; bases outside the gene matches: 11. CDR3 amino acids: CATAASGGGDEQFF. The CDR3 bases are TGTGCCACCGCTGCGAGCGGGGGTGGGGATGAGCAGTTCTTC.

This clone was counted once. The chain carries TRBV5-1 and TRBJ1-5; D gene unclear. Trimming stripped 1 base from V and 2 bases from J, with 10 bases between. This CDR3 is built from 15 residues. Germline CDR1 is SGHRS and CDR2 is YFSETQ. The CDR3 nucleotides are TGCGCCAGCAGCTTGAACGGGGAAGGCAATCAGCCCCAGCATTTT. This translates into CASSLNGEGNQPQHF.

The J gene is TRBJ1-2, the V gene TRBV18; 7 bases agree with TRBD1. CDR3 length: 14 residues. Trimming at V came to 6 bases and at J to 4 bases, leaving 8 bases not matched to a gene. Germline V gene sequence: CDR1 KGHSH, CDR2 LQKENI. The CDR3 spells CASSLTQGSYGYTF. CDR3 coding DNA: TGTGCCAGCTCCCTCACACAGGGGTCCTATGGCTACACCTTC.

This chain joins TRBV12-5 and TRBJ1-2, with D possibly TRBD1 on 6 matching bases. This CDR3 is built from 19 residues. Germline loops: CDR1 LGHNT, CDR2 FRNRAP. Trimming stripped 3 bases from V and 0 bases from J, with 23 bases between. This CDR3 is CASGFRPLLGTPSNYGYTF. The CDR3, as DNA: TGTGCTAGTGGTTTCCGGCCGCTTTTGGGGACACCTTCTAACTATGGCTACACCTTC.

This chain links TRBV3-1 (or the pseudogene TRBV3-2) with TRBJ1-2; D is possibly TRBD1 (6 bases). This CDR3 is 14 amino acids long. The germline V gene encodes CDR1 LGHDT and CDR2 YNNKEL (reference sequence). The V gene lost 5 bases and the J gene lost 4 bases, with 14 bases spanning the gap. CDR3 loop: CASSSSQGTYGYTF. The CDR3 DNA follows: TGTGCCAGCAGCTCAAGTCAGGGGACCTATGGCTACACCTTC.

V and J are TRBV7-2 and TRBJ2-5; 11 positions agree with TRBD2. V gave up 5 bases and J gave up 5 bases; unmatched junction bases: 7. Germline loops: CDR1 SGHTA, CDR2 FQGNSA. The CDR3 spans 15 residues. DNA for the CDR3: TGTGCCAGCAGCACCACTAGCGGGGGCCCGGAGACCCAGTACTTC. The encoded protein is CASSTTSGGPETQYF.

This clone was recorded only once. The rearrangement links TRBV10-3 to TRBJ2-1; TRBD2 agrees at 9 bases. CDR3 length: 14 residues. CDR1 is ENHRY and CDR2 is SYGVKD in the germline V gene. Trimming cost V 6 bases and J 7 bases; bases outside gene matches: 7. The CDR3 region has the DNA TGTGCCATCAGAGTCGGCGGGGGGGCGAATGAGCAGTTCTTC. It yields the protein CAIRVGGGANEQFF.

This clone was detected a few times. The chain recombines TRBV3-1 (or the pseudogene TRBV3-2) with TRBJ1-1; 9 positions agree with TRBD1. This CDR3 region has 16 residues. Germline values: CDR1 LGHDT, CDR2 YNNKEL (reference sequence). The V segment lost 4 bases and the J segment 11 bases; nucleotides outside the gene matches: 17. The CDR3 bases are TGTGCCAGCAGCCGAACAGGGGGTCACAGGGGGCGAGGGGCTTTCTTT. Translating gives CASSRTGGHRGRGAFF.

This clone was seen just once. This rearrangement joins TRBV19 to TRBJ2-1; 8 bases are shared with TRBD2. CDR1 LNHDA and CDR2 SQIVND come from the germline V gene (reference sequence). V lost 6 bases, J lost 2 bases, and 6 bases stayed unmatched. The CDR3 is made up of 15 amino acids. The CDR3 bases are TGTGCCAGTAGCAACGGGAGGGGACCCTACAATGAGCAGTTCTTC. Amino acids: CASSNGRGPYNEQFF.

V and J are TRBV20-1 and TRBJ1-2; unclear D gene. V shed 6 bases and J shed 7 bases, with 12 bases lying between them. This CDR3 is built from 11 residues. The germline V gene encodes CDR1 DFQATT and CDR2 SNEGSKA (reference sequence). CDR3 in DNA: TGCAGTGCCTCGAGAGGTGGTGGCTACACCTTC. Its translation: CSASRGGGYTF.

This sequence joins TRBV7-3 and TRBJ1-2, with D possibly matching TRBD1 (5 bases). The CDR3 has 13 amino acids. Per the germline V gene, CDR1 is SGHTA and CDR2 is FQGTGA. With 0 bases removed from V and 5 bases from J, the gap between germline ends came to 7 bases. CDR3 loop: CASSLTGAYGYTF. The CDR3 nucleotides read TGTGCCAGCAGCTTAACAGGGGCGTATGGCTACACCTTC.

This chain connects TRBV2 to TRBJ1-6; D is undetermined. The CDR3 contains 15 residues. Trimming removed 0 bases at V and 4 bases at J, with 7 bases between. CDR1 is SNHLY, CDR2 FYNNEI, per germline. The CDR3 DNA is TGTGCCAGCAGTGAAGCGCGCGTGTATAATTCACCCCTCCACTTT. This translates into CASSEARVYNSPLHF.

The chain's CDR3 is CASSFRGVGYEQYF. For the CDR3, the DNA is TGCGCCAGCAGCTTCAGGGGGGTCGGGTACGAGCAGTACTTC. The chain has TRBV5-1 and TRBJ2-7; possible D gene TRBD1, 7 bases. The CDR3 loop spans 14 amino acids. V lost 2 bases, J lost 4 bases, and 13 bases lay in between. The germline V gene has CDR1 SGHRS and CDR2 YFSETQ.

V and J are TRBV2 and TRBJ2-1; the D gene is possibly TRBD2 (6 bases). Between the trimmed V and J ends, which lost 7 bases and 1 base, there was a span of 29 bases. This CDR3 region has 20 residues. Germline V CDR1 and CDR2: SNHLY, FYNNEI. The CDR3 coding sequence is TGTGCCAGCACCACATCTCTAGCGACCCCTCCATATTATTCCTACAATGAGCAGTTCTTC. Its translation: CASTTSLATPPYYSYNEQFF.

The V gene is TRBV4-3, the J gene TRBJ2-3, with a weak D call TRBD1 (6 bases). With 2 bases removed from V and 0 bases from J, the gap between germline ends came to 15 bases. CDR3 length equals 17 residues. The germline CDR1 and CDR2 sequences are LGHNA and YSLEER. CDR3 nucleotides: TGCGCCAGCAGCCAACAGGGGACGAGAACTAGCACAGATACGCAGTATTTT. Protein product: CASSQQGTRTSTDTQYF.

The chain has TRBV14 and TRBJ1-1; 9 bases match TRBD1. CDR3 length: 17 residues. V lost 2 bases and J lost 4; bases outside the gene matches: 11. Germline loops: CDR1 SGHDN, CDR2 FVKESK. The chain's CDR3 is CASSQLGQGKGGTEAFF. The CDR3 bases are TGTGCCAGCAGCCAACTCGGACAGGGGAAAGGAGGCACTGAAGCTTTCTTT.

V is TRBV27 and J is TRBJ2-1; a weak D match, TRBD1 (5 bases). Germline CDR1 MNHEY, CDR2 SMNVEV (reference sequence). This CDR3 is 15 amino acids long. Trimming pared 4 bases from V and 0 bases from J, leaving 10 bases between. The CDR3 is CASSYLGASYNEQFF. The CDR3 bases are TGTGCCAGCAGTTATTTAGGGGCCTCCTACAATGAGCAGTTCTTC.

V and J are TRBV9 and TRBJ2-7; D may be TRBD1 (6 bases). CDR3 length: 14 amino acids. Trimming cost V 10 bases and J 0 bases, with 17 bases left between them. The V gene's germline CDR1 is SGDLS and CDR2 YYNGEE. Written as DNA, the CDR3 is TGTGCCCCAGGGGTGGCAGGGGTCTCCTACGAGCAGTACTTC. Translation: CAPGVAGVSYEQYF.

The chain uses TRBV29-1 and TRBJ1-5; 7 bases are a match to TRBD1. This CDR3 is built from 13 residues. The trim removed 5 bases at V and 3 bases at J, leaving 4 bases unmatched. CDR1 and CDR2 (germline): SQVTM, ANQGSEA. CDR3 sequence reads: CSVTTGTNQPQHF. CDR3 coding DNA: TGCAGCGTTACGACAGGGACCAATCAGCCCCAGCATTTT.

The chain combines TRBV19 with TRBJ2-7; D may be TRBD2 (5 bases). The V gene lost 3 bases and the J gene lost 5 bases, with 11 bases spanning the gap. The CDR3 length is 13 residues. CDR1 is LNHDA, CDR2 SQIVND, per germline (reference sequence). Here the CDR3 DNA reads TGTGCCAGTAGTATGAGGGTTTCAAACGAGCAGTACTTC. Protein sequence: CASSMRVSNEQYF.

The J gene is TRBJ2-7, the V gene TRBV7-3; 7 bases agree with TRBD1. This CDR3 is 14 amino acids long. V was clipped by 6 bases and J by 2 bases; unmatched bases: 7. Germline V gives CDR1 SGHTA, CDR2 FQGTGA. CDR3: CASRETGTAYEQYF. The CDR3 DNA sequence: TGTGCCAGCAGGGAAACCGGGACAGCCTACGAGCAGTACTTC.

This chain links TRBV11-2 with TRBJ2-1; D is perhaps TRBD2 (6 bases). The germline V gene encodes CDR1 SGHAT and CDR2 FQNNGV. The CDR3 is 15 residues long. Deletions cut 1 base from V and 4 bases from J, with 11 bases between. CDR3 nucleotide sequence: TGTGCCAGCAGCTTAGTGGCGGGGTTATACAATGAGCAGTTCTTC. Protein sequence: CASSLVAGLYNEQFF.

The CDR3 nucleotides read TGTGCCAGTAGTATCGGTGCTAGCGGGTCCGGCGGCACCGGGGAGCTGTTTTTT. Residues: CASSIGASGSGGTGELFF. The V gene is TRBV19, the J gene TRBJ2-2; 8 positions match TRBD2. The CDR3 runs to 18 residues. The V segment lost 3 bases and the J segment 4 bases; nucleotides outside the gene matches: 13. Germline V gene sequence: CDR1 LNHDA, CDR2 SQIVND (reference sequence). The variable domain in full, with the rest retrieved from reference TRBV19 and TRBJ2-2, is DGGITQSPKYLFRKEGQNVTLSCEQNLNHDAMYWYRQDPGQGLRLIYYSQIVNDFQKGDIAEGYSVSREKKESFPLTVTSAQKNPTAFYLCASSIGASGSGGTGELFFGEGSRLTVL.

This clone showed up just a few times. The V gene is TRBV9, the J gene TRBJ2-1; the match to TRBD2 covers 11 bases. The V segment lost 3 bases and the J segment 5 bases; nucleotides outside the gene matches: 7. This CDR3 contains 16 residues. Germline assignment: CDR1 SGDLS and CDR2 YYNGEE. The CDR3 sequence is CASSASGTSGHNEQFF. The CDR3 DNA sequence: TGTGCCAGCAGCGCCTCCGGGACTAGCGGTCACAATGAGCAGTTCTTC.

The V call is TRBV28, the J call TRBJ2-7; D is possibly TRBD1 (5 bases). CDR1 is MDHEN and CDR2 is SYDVKM in the germline V gene. This CDR3 contains 12 residues. Trimming removed 6 bases from V and 2 bases from J, with 8 bases in between. The CDR3, as DNA: TGTGCCAGCAGGGTAGGGGCCTACGAGCAGTACTTC. Protein: CASRVGAYEQYF.

The J gene is TRBJ1-2, the V gene TRBV12-3 or TRBV12-4; tentatively, D is TRBD1 (6 bases). V was shortened by 3 bases and J by 4 bases, with 9 bases between the two germline ends. The CDR3 runs 13 residues. In DNA, the CDR3 is TGTGCCAGCAGTTTCTCCAGGGGCTATGGCTACACCTTC. As protein: CASSFSRGYGYTF.

The V call is TRBV7-9, the J call TRBJ2-7, with D maybe TRBD1 (6 bases). V lost 5 bases and J 5 bases, leaving 19 bases between the germline ends. Germline CDR1 reads SEHNR; CDR2 reads FQNEAQ (reference sequence). This CDR3 is 15 amino acids long. CDR3 residues: CASSLKQGFVDEQYF. CDR3 nucleotide sequence: TGTGCCAGCAGCCTAAAACAGGGATTCGTCGACGAGCAGTACTTC.